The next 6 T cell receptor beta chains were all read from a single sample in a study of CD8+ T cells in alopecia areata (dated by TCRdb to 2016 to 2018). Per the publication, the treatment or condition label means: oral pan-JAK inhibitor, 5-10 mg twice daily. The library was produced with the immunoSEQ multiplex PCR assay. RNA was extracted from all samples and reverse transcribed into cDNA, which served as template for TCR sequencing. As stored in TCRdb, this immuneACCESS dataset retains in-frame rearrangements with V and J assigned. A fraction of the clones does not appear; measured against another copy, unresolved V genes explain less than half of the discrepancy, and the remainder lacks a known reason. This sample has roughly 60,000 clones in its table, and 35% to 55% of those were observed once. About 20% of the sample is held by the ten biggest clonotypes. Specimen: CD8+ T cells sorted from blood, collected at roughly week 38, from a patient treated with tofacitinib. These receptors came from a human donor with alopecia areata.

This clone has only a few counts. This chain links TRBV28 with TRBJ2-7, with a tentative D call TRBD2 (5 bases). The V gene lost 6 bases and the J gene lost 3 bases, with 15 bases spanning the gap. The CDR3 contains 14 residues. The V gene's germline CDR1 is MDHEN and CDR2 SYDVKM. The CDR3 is CASSPTREGYEQYF. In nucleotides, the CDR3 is TGTGCCAGCAGCCCCACTAGGGAAGGCTACGAGCAGTACTTC.

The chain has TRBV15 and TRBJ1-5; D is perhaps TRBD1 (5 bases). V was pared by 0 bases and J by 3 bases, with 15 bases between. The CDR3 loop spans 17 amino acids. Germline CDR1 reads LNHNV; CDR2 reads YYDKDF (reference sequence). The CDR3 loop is CATSRDLLGTDNQPQHF. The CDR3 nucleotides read TGTGCCACCAGCAGAGATCTGTTAGGGACGGACAATCAGCCCCAGCATTTT.

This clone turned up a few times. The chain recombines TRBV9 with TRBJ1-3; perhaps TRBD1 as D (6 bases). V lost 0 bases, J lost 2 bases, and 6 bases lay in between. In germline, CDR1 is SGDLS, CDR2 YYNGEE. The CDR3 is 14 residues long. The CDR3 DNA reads TGTGCCAGCAGCGTAGCAGGGGCTGGAAACACCATATATTTT. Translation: CASSVAGAGNTIYF.

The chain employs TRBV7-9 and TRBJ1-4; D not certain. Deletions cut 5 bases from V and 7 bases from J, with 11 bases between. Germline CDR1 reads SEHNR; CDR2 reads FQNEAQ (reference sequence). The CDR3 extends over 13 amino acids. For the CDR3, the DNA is TGTGCCAGCAGCCTCCCTGTGAGTGAAAAACTGTTTTTT. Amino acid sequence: CASSLPVSEKLFF.

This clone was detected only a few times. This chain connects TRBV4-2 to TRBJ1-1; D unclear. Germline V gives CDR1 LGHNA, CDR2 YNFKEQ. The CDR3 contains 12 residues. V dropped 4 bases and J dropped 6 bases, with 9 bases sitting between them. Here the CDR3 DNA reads TGTGCCAGCAGCCTCCTATACGCTGAAGCTTTCTTT. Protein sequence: CASSLLYAEAFF.

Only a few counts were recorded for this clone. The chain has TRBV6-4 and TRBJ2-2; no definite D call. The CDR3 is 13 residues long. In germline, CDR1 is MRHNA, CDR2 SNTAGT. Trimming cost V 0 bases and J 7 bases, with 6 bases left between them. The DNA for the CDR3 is TGTGCCAGCAGTGACTCCAGTTTCGGGGAGCTGTTTTTT. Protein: CASSDSSFGELFF.